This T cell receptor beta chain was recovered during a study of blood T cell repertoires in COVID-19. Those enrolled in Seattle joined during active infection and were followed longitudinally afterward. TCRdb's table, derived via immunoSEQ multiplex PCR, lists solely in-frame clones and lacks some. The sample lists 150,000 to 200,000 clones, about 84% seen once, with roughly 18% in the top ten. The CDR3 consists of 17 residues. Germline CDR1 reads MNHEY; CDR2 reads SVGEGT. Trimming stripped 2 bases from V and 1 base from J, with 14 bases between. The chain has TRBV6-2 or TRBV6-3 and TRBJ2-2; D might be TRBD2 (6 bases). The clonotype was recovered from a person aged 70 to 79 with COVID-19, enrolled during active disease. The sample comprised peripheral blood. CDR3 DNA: TGTGCCAGCAGTTACCCCCCCGGGGGTCTGAACACCGGGGAGCTGTTTTTT. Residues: CASSYPPGGLNTGELFF.